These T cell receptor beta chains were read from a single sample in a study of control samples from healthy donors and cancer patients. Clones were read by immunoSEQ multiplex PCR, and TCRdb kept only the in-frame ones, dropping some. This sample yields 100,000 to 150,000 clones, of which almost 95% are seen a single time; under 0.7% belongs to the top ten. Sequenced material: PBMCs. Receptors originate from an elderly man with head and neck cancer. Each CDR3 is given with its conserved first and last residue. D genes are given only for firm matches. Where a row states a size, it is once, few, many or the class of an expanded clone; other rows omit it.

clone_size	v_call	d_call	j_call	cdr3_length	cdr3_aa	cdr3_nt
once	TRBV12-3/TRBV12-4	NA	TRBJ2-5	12	CASSNPGETQYF	TGTGCCAGCAGCAACCCCGGGGAGACCCAGTACTTC
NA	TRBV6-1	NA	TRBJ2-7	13	CASTAPMGYEQYF	TGTGCCAGTACGGCCCCGATGGGTTACGAGCAGTACTTC
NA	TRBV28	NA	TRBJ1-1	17	CASSFIKRGIMNTEAFF	TGTGCCAGCAGTTTTATAAAAAGGGGGATAATGAACACTGAAGCTTTCTTT
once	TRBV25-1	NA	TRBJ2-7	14	CASSVRQAPYEQYF	TGTGCCAGCAGTGTCCGACAGGCCCCCTACGAGCAGTACTTC
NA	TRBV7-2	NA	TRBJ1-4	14	CASKAGLGNEKLFF	TGTGCCAGCAAAGCGGGGCTCGGGAATGAAAAACTGTTTTTT
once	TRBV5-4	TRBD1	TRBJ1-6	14	CASSKRTGNSPLHF	TGTGCCAGCAGCAAAAGGACAGGGAATTCACCCCTCCACTTT
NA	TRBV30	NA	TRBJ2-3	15	CAWSEAHASTDTQYF	TGTGCCTGGAGTGAGGCGCATGCTAGCACAGATACGCAGTATTTT
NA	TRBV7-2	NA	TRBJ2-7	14	CASTPSVDSYEQYF	TGTGCCAGCACCCCTAGCGTCGACTCCTACGAGCAGTACTTC
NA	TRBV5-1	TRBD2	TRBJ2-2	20	CASSFPGTNPLPLNTGELFF	TGCGCCAGCAGCTTCCCCGGGACTAACCCCTTACCACTGAACACCGGGGAGCTGTTTTTT
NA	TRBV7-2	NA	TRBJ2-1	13	CASSLYRDNEQFF	TGTGCCAGCAGCTTATACAGGGACAATGAGCAGTTCTTC
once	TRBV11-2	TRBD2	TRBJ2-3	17	CASSLVLTSGSTDTQYF	TGTGCCAGCAGCTTAGTGTTGACTAGCGGGAGCACAGATACGCAGTATTTT
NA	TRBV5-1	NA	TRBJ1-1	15	CASSPTGRADTEAFF	TGCGCCAGCAGCCCTACTGGCCGGGCAGACACTGAAGCTTTCTTT
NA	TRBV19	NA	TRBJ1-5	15	CASSLGLTSNQPQHF	TGTGCCAGTAGTTTAGGACTGACTAGCAATCAGCCCCAGCATTTT
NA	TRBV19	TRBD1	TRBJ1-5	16	CASSIVSQGVGQPQHF	TGTGCCAGTAGTATAGTAAGTCAGGGGGTTGGTCAGCCCCAGCATTTT
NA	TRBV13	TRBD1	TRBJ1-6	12	CASSPTGGTLHF	TGTGCCAGCAGCCCTACAGGGGGCACCCTCCACTTT
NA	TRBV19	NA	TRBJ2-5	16	CASSIGGSRGTETQYF	TGTGCCAGTAGTATAGGAGGTAGTAGGGGAACGGAGACCCAGTACTTC
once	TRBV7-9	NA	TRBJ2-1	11	CASSLGDEQFF	TGTGCCAGCAGCTTAGGTGATGAGCAGTTCTTC
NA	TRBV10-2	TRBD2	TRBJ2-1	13	CASSGSGGDEQFF	TGCGCCAGCAGTGGCAGTGGGGGGGATGAGCAGTTCTTC
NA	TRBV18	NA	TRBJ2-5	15	CASSPGAGKQETQYF	TGTGCCAGCTCACCAGGCGCGGGGAAGCAAGAGACCCAGTACTTC
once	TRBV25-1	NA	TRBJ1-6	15	CASRPGRAYNSPLHF	TGTGCCAGCAGGCCCGGACGGGCCTATAATTCACCCCTCCACTTT
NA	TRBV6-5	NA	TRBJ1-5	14	CASRATGRDQPQHF	TGTGCCAGCAGAGCCACAGGGCGGGATCAGCCCCAGCATTTT
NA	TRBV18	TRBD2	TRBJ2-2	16	CASSPGLAGAPGELFF	TGTGCCAGCTCACCGGGACTAGCGGGAGCCCCCGGGGAGCTGTTTTTT
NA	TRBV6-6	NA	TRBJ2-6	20	CASSPQPRTVPFSGANVLTF	TGTGCCAGCAGTCCACAACCCAGGACGGTCCCTTTCTCTGGGGCCAACGTCCTGACTTTC
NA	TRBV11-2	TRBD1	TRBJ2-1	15	CASSPRQGAYNEQFF	TGTGCCAGCAGCCCCCGACAGGGGGCCTACAATGAGCAGTTCTTC
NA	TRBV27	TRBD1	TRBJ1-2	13	CASSYGQGYGYTF	TGTGCCAGCAGTTACGGACAGGGCTATGGCTACACCTTC
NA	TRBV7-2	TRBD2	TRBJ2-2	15	CASSLDGGVTGELFF	TGTGCCAGCAGCTTAGACGGGGGGGTCACCGGGGAGCTGTTTTTT
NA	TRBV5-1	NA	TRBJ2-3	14	CASSPQGYTDTQYF	TGCGCCAGCAGCCCACAGGGATACACAGATACGCAGTATTTT
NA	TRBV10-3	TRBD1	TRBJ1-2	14	CAIRSTGLGYGYTF	TGTGCCATCAGATCGACAGGGCTGGGCTATGGCTACACCTTC
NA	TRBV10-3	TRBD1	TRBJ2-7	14	CAISEGTGGYEQYF	TGTGCCATCAGTGAGGGAACAGGGGGCTACGAGCAGTACTTC
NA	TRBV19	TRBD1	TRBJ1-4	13	CASTRAGGTKLFF	TGTGCCAGTACTCGCGCAGGGGGAACAAAACTGTTTTTT
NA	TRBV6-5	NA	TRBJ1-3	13	CASSPQGGNTIYF	TGTGCCAGCAGTCCACAGGGAGGAAACACCATATATTTT
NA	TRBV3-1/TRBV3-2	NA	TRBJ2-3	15	CASSQEGFNTDTQYF	TGTGCCAGCAGCCAAGAAGGGTTCAACACAGATACGCAGTATTTT